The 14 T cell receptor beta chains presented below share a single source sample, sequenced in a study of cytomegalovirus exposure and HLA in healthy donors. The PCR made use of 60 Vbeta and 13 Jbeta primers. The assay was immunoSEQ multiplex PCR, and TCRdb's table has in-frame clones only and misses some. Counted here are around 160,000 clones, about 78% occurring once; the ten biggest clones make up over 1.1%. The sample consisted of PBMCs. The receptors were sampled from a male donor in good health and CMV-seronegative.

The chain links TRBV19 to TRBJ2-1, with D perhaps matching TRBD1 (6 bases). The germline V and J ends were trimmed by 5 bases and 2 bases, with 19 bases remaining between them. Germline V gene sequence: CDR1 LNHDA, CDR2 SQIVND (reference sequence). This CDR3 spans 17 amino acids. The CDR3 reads CASSGSRGRKTYNEQFF. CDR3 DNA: TGTGCCAGTAGTGGGTCCAGGGGTCGTAAAACCTACAATGAGCAGTTCTTC.

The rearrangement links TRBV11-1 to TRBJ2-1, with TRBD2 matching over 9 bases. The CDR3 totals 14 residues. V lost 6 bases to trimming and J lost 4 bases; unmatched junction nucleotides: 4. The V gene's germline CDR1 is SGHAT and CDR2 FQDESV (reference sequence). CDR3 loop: CASRGLAGYNEQFF. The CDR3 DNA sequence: TGTGCCAGCAGAGGGCTAGCGGGGTACAATGAGCAGTTCTTC. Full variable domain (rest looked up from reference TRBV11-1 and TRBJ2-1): EAEVAQSPRYKITEKSQAVAFWCDPISGHATLYWYRQILGQGPELLVQFQDESVVDDSQLPKDRFSAERLKGVDSTLKIQPAELGDSAMYLCASRGLAGYNEQFFGPGTRLTVL.

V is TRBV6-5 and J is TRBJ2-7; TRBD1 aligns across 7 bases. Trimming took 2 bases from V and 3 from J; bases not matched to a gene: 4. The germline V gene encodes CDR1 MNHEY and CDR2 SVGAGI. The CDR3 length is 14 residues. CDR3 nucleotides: TGTGCCAGCAGTTACGGGACAGAAGGCTACGAGCAGTACTTC. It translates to CASSYGTEGYEQYF.

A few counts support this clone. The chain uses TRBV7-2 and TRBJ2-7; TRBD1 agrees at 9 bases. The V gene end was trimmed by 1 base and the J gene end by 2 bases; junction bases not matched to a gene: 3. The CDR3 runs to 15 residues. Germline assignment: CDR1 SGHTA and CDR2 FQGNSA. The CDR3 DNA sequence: TGTGCCAGCAGCTTAGTTGGGGACAGGGCCTACGAGCAGTACTTC. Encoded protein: CASSLVGDRAYEQYF.

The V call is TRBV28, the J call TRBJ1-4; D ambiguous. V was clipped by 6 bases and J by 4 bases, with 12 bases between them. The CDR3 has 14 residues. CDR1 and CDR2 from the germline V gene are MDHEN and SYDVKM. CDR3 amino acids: CASRPELGNEKLFF. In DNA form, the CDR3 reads TGTGCCAGCAGGCCGGAGCTTGGTAATGAAAAACTGTTTTTT. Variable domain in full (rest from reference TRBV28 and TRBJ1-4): DVKVTQSSRYLVKRTGEKVFLECVQDMDHENMFWYRQDPGLGLRLIYFSYDVKMKEKGDIPEGYSVSREKKERFSLILESASTNQTSMYLCASRPELGNEKLFFGSGTQLSVL.

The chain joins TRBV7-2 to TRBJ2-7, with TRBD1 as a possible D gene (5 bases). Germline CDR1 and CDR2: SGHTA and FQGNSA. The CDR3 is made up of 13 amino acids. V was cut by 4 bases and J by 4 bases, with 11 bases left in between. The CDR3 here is CASSSRVAYEQYF. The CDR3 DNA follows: TGTGCCAGCAGCTCCAGGGTGGCGTACGAGCAGTACTTC.

CDR3 coding DNA: TGCGCCAGCAGCCAAGATGGGGCAGGGGGAAATGAGCAGTTCTTC. Translated, it gives CASSQDGAGGNEQFF. The rearrangement links TRBV4-3 to TRBJ2-1; 7 bases fit TRBD1. Trimming removed 0 bases from V and 7 bases from J; junction bases left unmatched: 6. CDR3 length equals 15 residues. The germline CDR1 and CDR2 sequences are LGHNA and YSLEER.

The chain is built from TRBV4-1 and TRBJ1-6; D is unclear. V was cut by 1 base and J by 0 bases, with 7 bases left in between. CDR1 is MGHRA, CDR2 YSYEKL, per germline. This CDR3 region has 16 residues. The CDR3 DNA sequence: TGCGCCAGCAGCCAAGGTGGCCGCTCCTATAATTCACCCCTCCACTTT. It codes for CASSQGGRSYNSPLHF.

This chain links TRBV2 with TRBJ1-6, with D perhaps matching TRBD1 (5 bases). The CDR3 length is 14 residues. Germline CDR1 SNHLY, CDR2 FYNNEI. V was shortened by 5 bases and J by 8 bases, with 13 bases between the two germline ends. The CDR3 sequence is CASSWGREDSPLHF. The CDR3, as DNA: TGTGCCAGCAGTTGGGGCAGGGAAGATTCACCCCTCCACTTT.

The CDR3 DNA sequence: TGCGCCAGCCAGGGGGTCACCGGCTCTGGAAACACCATATATTTT. It codes for CASQGVTGSGNTIYF. The rearrangement links TRBV5-1 to TRBJ1-3; TRBD1 matches at 7 bases. CDR3 size: 15 residues. The J segment lost 0 bases and the V segment lost 7 bases, leaving 7 bases of the junction unmatched. Germline values: CDR1 SGHRS, CDR2 YFSETQ.

DNA of the CDR3: TGTGCCAGCAGTCCACAGACAGGGGCTGGAAACACCATATATTTT. Protein sequence: CASSPQTGAGNTIYF. This chain connects TRBV7-2 to TRBJ1-3; 8 bases are shared with TRBD1. The J segment lost 2 bases and the V segment lost 6 bases, leaving 6 bases of the junction unmatched. This CDR3 contains 15 residues. In germline, CDR1 is SGHTA, CDR2 FQGNSA.

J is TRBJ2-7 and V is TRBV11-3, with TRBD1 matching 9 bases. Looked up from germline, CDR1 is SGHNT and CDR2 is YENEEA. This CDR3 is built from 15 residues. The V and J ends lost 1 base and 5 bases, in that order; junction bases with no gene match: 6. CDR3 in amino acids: CASSLGGQGNHEQYF. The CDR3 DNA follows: TGTGCCAGCAGCTTAGGAGGACAGGGGAACCACGAGCAGTACTTC.

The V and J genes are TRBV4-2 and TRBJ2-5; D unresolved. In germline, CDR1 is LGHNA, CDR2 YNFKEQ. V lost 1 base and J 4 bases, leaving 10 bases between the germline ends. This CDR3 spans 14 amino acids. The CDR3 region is CASSQAQVGETQYF. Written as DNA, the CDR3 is TGTGCCAGCAGCCAAGCCCAGGTGGGAGAGACCCAGTACTTC.

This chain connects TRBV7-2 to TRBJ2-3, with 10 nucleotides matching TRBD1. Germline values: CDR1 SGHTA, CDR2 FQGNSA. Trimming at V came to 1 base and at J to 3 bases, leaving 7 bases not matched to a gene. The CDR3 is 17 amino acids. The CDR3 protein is CASSLVAVDRGTDTQYF. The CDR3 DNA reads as TGTGCCAGCAGCTTAGTCGCAGTGGACAGGGGGACAGATACGCAGTATTTT.